A single sample gave rise to the 9 T cell receptor beta chains below, sequenced in a study of beta chain features in type 1 diabetes. The isolated RNA, all of it, was reverse transcribed, so expressed TCRB transcripts were what got sequenced. Profiling relied on immunoSEQ multiplex PCR, and the TCRdb table lists in-frame clones only, not all of them. The sample includes fewer than 900,000 clones, roughly 15% seen only once; the top ten take 0.023%. Sequencing input: naive CD4+ T cells from blood. The receptors originated from a woman between 18 and 29 years old in good health.

This clone has a handful of counts. The chain uses TRBV15 and TRBJ2-3; D possibly corresponds to TRBD2 (5 bases). V was trimmed by 0 bases and J by 1 base, leaving 5 bases between them. Germline CDR1 and CDR2: LNHNV and YYDKDF (reference sequence). This CDR3 has 14 residues. The CDR3: CATSRERGTDTQYF. The DNA for the CDR3 is TGTGCCACCAGCAGAGAGCGGGGCACAGATACGCAGTATTTT. Using reference TRBV15 and TRBJ2-3 for the parts outside the CDR3, the full variable domain is DAMVIQNPRYQVTQFGKPVTLSCSQTLNHNVMYWYQQKSSQAPKLLFHYYDKDFNNEADTPDNFQSRRPNTSFCFLDIRSPGLGDTAMYLCATSRERGTDTQYFGPGTRLTVL.

The chain combines TRBV7-9 with TRBJ1-2; D gene uncertain. The CDR3 runs to 13 residues. With 1 base removed from V and 7 bases from J, the gap between germline ends came to 10 bases. Germline loops: CDR1 SEHNR, CDR2 FQNEAQ (reference sequence). CDR3 region: CASSLGFGSGYTF. Here the CDR3 DNA reads TGTGCCAGCAGCTTAGGATTTGGGAGTGGCTACACCTTC.

The chain recombines TRBV28 with TRBJ1-2; D remains unclear. Trimming left V 2 bases short and J 4 bases short, with 8 bases between. This CDR3 comprises 13 residues. CDR1 and CDR2 from the germline V gene are MDHEN and SYDVKM. The CDR3 sequence: CASSLGHLYGYTF. The CDR3 region has the DNA TGTGCCAGCAGTTTAGGGCACCTCTATGGCTACACCTTC.

This clone was seen a few times. The V gene is TRBV6-5, the J gene TRBJ1-2, with unresolved D. The CDR3 extends over 14 amino acids. The ends were cut back, 6 bases at V and 2 bases at J, with 13 bases in the middle. Looked up from germline, CDR1 is MNHEY and CDR2 is SVGAGI. Here the CDR3 DNA reads TGTGCCAGCAGGGATCGGACGACCAACTATGGCTACACCTTC. This sequence encodes CASRDRTTNYGYTF.

This clone came up a few times. This CDR3 reads CATLESIGQKTGELFF. The CDR3 region has the DNA TGTGCCACCTTAGAAAGTATCGGACAAAAGACCGGGGAGCTGTTTTTT. J is TRBJ2-2 and V is TRBV10-3, with TRBD1 as a possible D gene (5 bases). The V gene's germline CDR1 is ENHRY and CDR2 SYGVKD. This CDR3 contains 16 residues. Trimming left V 10 bases short and J 5 bases short, with 23 bases between.

The rearrangement links TRBV19 to TRBJ2-1, with unresolved D. Per the germline V gene, CDR1 is LNHDA and CDR2 is SQIVND (reference sequence). The CDR3 has 13 residues. V lost 3 bases to trimming and J lost 5 bases, with 8 bases between them. The CDR3 DNA is TGTGCCAGTAGTATTGGGGTTCACAATGAGCAGTTCTTC. This codes for CASSIGVHNEQFF.

This chain links TRBV19 with TRBJ2-1; D perhaps matches TRBD2 (6 bases). CDR3 length equals 16 residues. V lost 4 bases and J 5 bases, leaving 18 bases between the germline ends. Germline V gene sequence: CDR1 LNHDA, CDR2 SQIVND (reference sequence). The CDR3 region is CASSTTPSAGHNEQFF. CDR3 coding DNA: TGTGCCAGTAGTACGACCCCTAGCGCGGGACACAATGAGCAGTTCTTC.

J is TRBJ2-5 and V is TRBV29-1; D tentatively reads TRBD1 or TRBD2 (5 bases each). The V end was cut by 8 bases, the J end by 4 bases, with 23 bases between. The CDR3 is made up of 15 amino acids. Germline values: CDR1 SQVTM, CDR2 ANQGSEA. The CDR3 spells CSSLGATSSPETQYF. CDR3 sequence (DNA): TGCAGCTCCCTAGGGGCTACTAGTTCCCCAGAGACCCAGTACTTC.

This chain links TRBV11-2 with TRBJ2-7, with D perhaps matching TRBD1 (6 bases). The V gene's germline CDR1 is SGHAT and CDR2 FQNNGV. Trimming removed 0 bases from V and 12 bases from J, with 15 bases in between. This CDR3 region has 13 residues. DNA for the CDR3: TGTGCCAGCAGCTTAGAACCCAGGGGCCCAGCGTACTTC. It translates to CASSLEPRGPAYF.